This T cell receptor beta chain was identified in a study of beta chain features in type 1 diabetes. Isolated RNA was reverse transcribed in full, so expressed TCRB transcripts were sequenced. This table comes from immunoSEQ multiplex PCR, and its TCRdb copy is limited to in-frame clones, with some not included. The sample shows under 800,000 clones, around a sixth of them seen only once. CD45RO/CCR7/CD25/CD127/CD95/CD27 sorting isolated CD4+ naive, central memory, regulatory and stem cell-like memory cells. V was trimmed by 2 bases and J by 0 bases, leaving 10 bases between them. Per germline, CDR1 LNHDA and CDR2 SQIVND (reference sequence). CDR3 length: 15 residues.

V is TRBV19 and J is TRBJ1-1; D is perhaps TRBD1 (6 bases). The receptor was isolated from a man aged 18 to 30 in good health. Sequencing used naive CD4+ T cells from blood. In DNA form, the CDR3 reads TGTGCCAGTAGTATATCCGGGACACTGAACACTGAAGCTTTCTTT. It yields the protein CASSISGTLNTEAFF.